This TCR beta chain stems from a study of T cells in Graves' hyperthyroidism and ophthalmopathy. Study findings and constraints: Blood also showed most of the thyroid clonotypes that were expanded above 0.001.

TCR beta CDR3 region amplification was performed from RNA transcripts. The HTBI primer set was used in a first-round RT-PCR of the TCR CDR3. TCRdb independently ran MiXCR on the multiplex PCR reads; one entry per CDR3 protein. The repertoire has under 550,000 distinct CDR3 sequences, approximately 13% of them found once; the top ten carry 4% to 6.5%. This clonotype has a count of ten or more. Its antigen is not known. The CDR3 contains 17 residues. The ends lost 5 bases at V and 2 bases at J; junction bases unmatched: 6. The germline V gene encodes CDR1 DFQATT and CDR2 SNEGSKA (reference sequence). Newly diagnosed patients aged 18 to 65 had hyperthyroidism of under 2 months' duration.

The sequence was obtained from a woman between 18 and 30 years old with Graves' hyperthyroidism. Sequenced sample: blood. This rearrangement joins TRBV20-1 to TRBJ2-1; the match to TRBD2 covers 16 bases. CDR3 in amino acids: CSARGLAGGLAYNEQFF. CDR3 in DNA: TGCAGTGCTCGGGGACTAGCGGGAGGGTTGGCCTACAATGAGCAGTTCTTC.